These T cell receptor beta chains were read from a single sample in a study of STAT5B mutations in CD4+ large granular lymphocyte leukemia. The data were produced by immunoSEQ multiplex PCR, yet TCRdb's version contains in-frame clones alone and is incomplete. Of under 35,000 clones listed, approximately 67% were seen once; the top ten hold about 2%. The sample comprised CD4+ T cells from blood buffy coats. All receptors come from a human donor in good health. CDR3s include the opening cysteine and the closing phenylalanine or tryptophan. The D gene is left open where the match is weak. Some rows mark clone size as missing; the rest say once, few, many or name a class of expanded clone.

clone size	D gene	V gene	J gene	CDR3 DNA	CDR3 protein
NA	TRBD1	TRBV7-7	TRBJ2-1	TGTGCTAGCAGCCCTTCATCAGACAGGGGGCGTTTGATCTTC	CASSPSSDRGRLIF
few	NA	TRBV25-1	TRBJ1-1	TGTGCCAGCAGTGAATTAGGGACCTCGAACACTGAAGCTTTCTTT	CASSELGTSNTEAFF
few	NA	TRBV19	TRBJ1-1	TGTGCCAGTACCGGGCAGGGAAACACTGAAGCTTTCTTT	CASTGQGNTEAFF
NA	NA	TRBV7-8	TRBJ2-5	TGTGCCAGCAGCTTCCGGGGCGCTTGGGAGACCCAGTACTTC	CASSFRGAWETQYF
NA	TRBD1	TRBV6-1	TRBJ1-2	TGTGCCGATGGACAGGGGGCTGGATATGGCTACACCTTC	CADGQGAGYGYTF
NA	NA	TRBV18	TRBJ2-5	TGTGCCAGCTCACCACCATCCTCGAGGGAGACCCAGTACTTC	CASSPPSSRETQYF
few	NA	TRBV7-3	TRBJ1-5	TGTGCCAGCAGCCTCACAGGGAATCAGCCCCAGCATTTT	CASSLTGNQPQHF
once	TRBD2	TRBV11-2	TRBJ2-7	TGTGCCAGCAGCTTAGCCGGACTAGCGGGGGGCCACTACGAGCAGTACTTC	CASSLAGLAGGHYEQYF
NA	NA	TRBV11-2	TRBJ1-2	TGTGCCAGCAGCTTGAAGGGGCGGGTAACAGGGGGCTACACCTTC	CASSLKGRVTGGYTF
few	NA	TRBV29-1	TRBJ1-5	TGCAGCGTTGAAAGTGGCAATCAGCCCCAGCATTTT	CSVESGNQPQHF
NA	TRBD2	TRBV7-2	TRBJ2-6	TGTGCCAGCAGCTTGCTAGCGGGGGGGCTTGGGGCCAACGTCCTGACTTTC	CASSLLAGGLGANVLTF
NA	NA	TRBV6-1	TRBJ1-5	TGTGCCAGCAGTGAAGGGGATCAGCCCCAGCATTTT	CASSEGDQPQHF
NA	TRBD1	TRBV28	TRBJ1-6	TGTGCCAGCAGTACGGGACAGCTCTATAATTCACCCCTCCACTTT	CASSTGQLYNSPLHF
NA	TRBD2	TRBV4-3	TRBJ2-3	TGCGCCAGCAGCCAAGGGGGACTAGCGGGTCCAGATACGCAGTATTTT	CASSQGGLAGPDTQYF
few	NA	TRBV10-3	TRBJ1-3	TGTGCCATCAGTGACCAGGGCGCAGGAAACACCATATATTTT	CAISDQGAGNTIYF
few	NA	TRBV2	TRBJ1-5	TGTGCCAGCAGTGGGGGTTCGGGGAATCAGCCCCAGCATTTT	CASSGGSGNQPQHF
NA	NA	TRBV29-1	TRBJ1-1	TGCAGCGGTGAGATTACGGTGGGCAATGAAGCTTTCTTT	CSGEITVGNEAFF
NA	NA	TRBV18	TRBJ1-1	TGTGCCAGCTCACCGCTTCAGACAGCGAACACTGAAGCTTTCTTT	CASSPLQTANTEAFF
NA	NA	TRBV18	TRBJ1-1	TGTGCCAGCTCACCACCGGTCGGGGCAGAATCCCCTGAAGCTTTCTTT	CASSPPVGAESPEAFF
NA	NA	TRBV2	TRBJ1-5	TGTGCCAGCAGTGAAGAGCGGAGGGGGCCCCAGCATTTT	CASSEERRGPQHF
once	NA	TRBV6-6	TRBJ1-1	TGTGCCAGCAGTCCGCGGGGGGGGCTGGTAACTGAAGCTTTCTTT	CASSPRGGLVTEAFF
NA	TRBD1	TRBV7-2	TRBJ1-2	TGTGCCAGCGATGTTAGGGGACCGACAGGGTGGAGCTATGGCTACACCTTC	CASDVRGPTGWSYGYTF
once	NA	TRBV5-1	TRBJ1-4	TGCGCCAGCAGCCCCGCTTCGGGCGTACTAAATGAAAAACTGTTTTTT	CASSPASGVLNEKLFF
few	NA	TRBV9	TRBJ1-5	TGTGCCAGCAGCGCCGAGGATTGGAACCAGCCCCAGCATTTT	CASSAEDWNQPQHF
NA	NA	TRBV6-5	TRBJ1-1	TGTGCCAGCAGTTACGGGGGTGCTCGGAACACTGAAGCTTTCTTT	CASSYGGARNTEAFF
NA	NA	TRBV19	TRBJ2-4	TGTGCCAGTAGTATCGCGGCCAAAAACATTCAGTACTTC	CASSIAAKNIQYF
NA	NA	TRBV29-1	TRBJ1-5	TGCAGCGTCGCGCCCCCGGGGGGCCAGCCCCAGCATTTT	CSVAPPGGQPQHF
NA	TRBD1	TRBV7-9	TRBJ2-3	TGTGCCAGCAGCTTCCAAGGGGGCGGAGATACGCAGTATTTT	CASSFQGGGDTQYF
NA	NA	TRBV10-3	TRBJ2-5	TGTGCCATCCGCGCCGAGCAAGAGACCCAGTACTTC	CAIRAEQETQYF
few	TRBD2	TRBV7-2	TRBJ2-5	TGTGCCAGCAGCTATTCCGGGACTAGGGAAGAGACCCAGTACTTC	CASSYSGTREETQYF
NA	NA	TRBV5-1	TRBJ2-3	TGCGCCAGCAGCTCAGGAGATACGCAGTATTTT	CASSSGDTQYF
NA	NA	TRBV5-1	TRBJ2-5	TGCGCCAGCAGCCGGACCGACGGAGAGTTGGAGACCCAGTACTTC	CASSRTDGELETQYF
NA	TRBD1	TRBV9	TRBJ1-3	TGTGCCAGCAGCGCCCCGGCCATCCGGACAGGGGAACATGGAAACACCATATATTTT	CASSAPAIRTGEHGNTIYF
NA	TRBD1	TRBV7-9	TRBJ2-5	TGTGCCAGCAGCCCCTTTCGACAGGGAGAGACCCAGTACTTC	CASSPFRQGETQYF
NA	TRBD1	TRBV5-1	TRBJ2-7	TGCGCCAGCAGCCCCTATAGACAGGGATTAGGTTACGAGCAGTACTTC	CASSPYRQGLGYEQYF
NA	NA	TRBV2	TRBJ2-3	TGTGCCAGCAGCGGAGGGGCCACTAGCACAGATACGCAGTATTTT	CASSGGATSTDTQYF
NA	NA	TRBV7-2	TRBJ1-6	TGTGCCAGCAGCTTAGACCTCCTTGCCCCCTATAATTCACCCCTCCACTTT	CASSLDLLAPYNSPLHF
few	TRBD1	TRBV6-5	TRBJ1-2	TGTGCCAGCAGTTCTCCGGGACAGGGATACTATGGCTACACCTTC	CASSSPGQGYYGYTF
once	NA	TRBV19	TRBJ2-2	TGTGCCAGTAGTATAGGGGGGACGGGGACCGGGGAGCTGTTTTTT	CASSIGGTGTGELFF